This entry concerns a single T cell receptor (beta chain). Its antigen is undetermined. Clones were sequenced by immunoSEQ multiplex PCR, and TCRdb holds only the in-frame ones, with some missing. The table shows about 45,000 clones, with around 84% occurring only once. The data are from a study of OX40 agonist ivuxolimab in advanced cancers. Study details: At 65% to 90% male, the cohort had a mean age of about 60 years, ranging from roughly 20 to 79.

General study results and limits: Antigen specificity remained undetermined for the expanded peripheral T cells.

This CDR3 region has 13 residues. Per germline, CDR1 MDHEN and CDR2 SYDVKM. V lost 5 bases to trimming and J lost 4 bases, with 9 bases between them. Any history of autoimmune disease or systemic immunosuppression disqualified patients. The sample consisted of CD4+ or CD8+ T cells sorted from blood, taken in a trial of the OX40 agonist ivuxolimab. The receptor was isolated from an adult with an advanced solid tumor such as melanoma, head and neck, liver or kidney cancer. This chain links TRBV28 with TRBJ2-1; no clear D. CDR3 nucleotide sequence: TGTGCCAGCAGTCTGGAATCATACAATGAGCAGTTCTTC. Translating gives CASSLESYNEQFF.